This T cell receptor beta chain was captured by sequencing in a study of control samples from healthy donors and cancer patients. The CDR3 has 15 residues. V lost 0 bases, J lost 5 bases, and 14 bases lay in between. CDR1 is SGHRS and CDR2 is YFSETQ in the germline V gene. Produced via immunoSEQ multiplex PCR; TCRdb's table is partial and in-frame only. The sample includes some 150,000 clones, 91% of them seen just once. The origin of this receptor is a woman in her twenties or thirties in good health. The gene calls are TRBV5-1 and TRBJ2-5; D is undetermined. Sequenced material: blood. Here the CDR3 DNA reads TGCGCCAGCAGCTTGGCCCAGGTCGCGATGGAGACCCAGTACTTC. As protein: CASSLAQVAMETQYF.